These 28 T cell receptor beta chains share one sample of origin, sequenced in a study of metastatic and nonmetastatic thyroid tumors. TCRdb reanalyzed the PCR reads with MiXCR. This sample has fewer than 15,000 clones, with roughly 12% found just once. None of the patients had undergone any treatment ahead of thyroid surgery. The specimen sequenced was blood. The receptors derive from a female donor with papillary thyroid cancer or a benign thyroid nodule (not recorded which). Some clones in this sample may be carry-over from other donors' samples.

Sample share makes this clone medium-sized. V and J are TRBV5-1 and TRBJ2-7, with D perhaps TRBD1 (5 bases). CDR1 is SGHRS and CDR2 is YFSETQ in the germline V gene. Between the trimmed V and J ends, which lost 0 bases and 1 base, there was a span of 11 bases. The CDR3 totals 15 residues. The CDR3 sequence is CASSLASQGSYEQYF. The CDR3 nucleotides are TGCGCCAGCAGCTTGGCCTCTCAGGGATCCTACGAGCAGTACTTC. Looking up the rest from reference TRBV5-1 and TRBJ2-7 gives the full variable domain: KAGVTQTPRYLIKTRGQQVTLSCSPISGHRSVSWYQQTPGQGLQFLFEYFSETQRNKGNFPGRFSGRQFSNSRSEMNVSTLELGDSALYLCASSLASQGSYEQYFGPGTRLTVT.

There are many counts of this clone. The V gene is TRBV2, the J gene TRBJ1-2; no reliable D call. Trimming removed 0 bases from V and 5 bases from J, with 7 bases in between. Germline V gene lookup returns CDR1 SNHLY and CDR2 FYNNEI. This CDR3 region has 13 residues. The chain's CDR3 is CASSEALRYGYTF. The CDR3 nucleotides read TGTGCCAGCAGTGAAGCGCTTCGGTATGGCTACACCTTC.

The table lists this clone with many counts. This chain connects TRBV11-3 to TRBJ1-1, with a possible D match to TRBD1 (6 bases). From germline, CDR1 is SGHNT and CDR2 YENEEA. This CDR3 region has 18 residues. V shed 2 bases and J shed 1 base, with 20 bases lying between them. The CDR3 spells CASSLLGTPGHRNTEAFF. CDR3 sequence (DNA): TGTGCCAGCAGCTTACTGGGAACACCGGGACACAGGAACACTGAAGCTTTCTTT.

This clone was seen only a few times. This sequence joins TRBV19 and TRBJ2-1; a weak D match, TRBD1 (6 bases). Trimming took 3 bases from V and 4 from J, leaving 13 bases between them. Germline assignment: CDR1 LNHDA and CDR2 SQIVND (reference sequence). The length of the CDR3 is 15 residues. CDR3: CASSMGTGRYNEQFF. The CDR3, as DNA: TGTGCCAGTAGTATGGGTACAGGGAGATACAATGAGCAGTTCTTC. Supplemented by reference TRBV19 and TRBJ2-1, the full variable domain reads DGGITQSPKYLFRKEGQNVTLSCEQNLNHDAMYWYRQDPGQGLRLIYYSQIVNDFQKGDIAEGYSVSREKKESFPLTVTSAQKNPTAFYLCASSMGTGRYNEQFFGPGTRLTVL.

This clone appeared once. One junction end does not reproduce the germline sequence, and a read error may be involved. This sequence joins TRBV3-1 and TRBJ2-6; either TRBD1 or TRBD2 may fit D (5 bases each). This CDR3 contains 19 residues. Germline V gene sequence: CDR1 LGHDT, CDR2 YNNKEL (reference sequence). This CDR3 reads CAISPVRGRVFAGANVLTF. CDR3 in DNA: TGTGCCATCAGCCCGGTACGGGGCAGGGTGTTCGCTGGGGCCAACGTCCTGACTTTC.

The sample holds many counts of this clone. One end of the junction does not line up with germline, which may come from a read error. V gene TRBV5-5 combines with J gene TRBJ2-2, with D possibly being TRBD2 (5 bases). From germline, CDR1 is SGHKS and CDR2 YYEKEE (reference sequence). The CDR3 totals 15 residues. Here the CDR3 DNA reads TGTGCCAGCAGCTTGGCAGTCCGGAACACCGGGGAGCTGGTTTTT. This translates into CASSLAVRNTGELVF.

This clone came up many times. The chain links TRBV27 to TRBJ1-1, with 12 positions matching TRBD1. Germline CDR1 MNHEY, CDR2 SMNVEV (reference sequence). V lost 6 bases, J lost 4 bases, and 6 bases stayed unmatched. CDR3 length: 15 amino acids. The CDR3: CASRSGQGAPTEAFF. CDR3 sequence (DNA): TGTGCCAGCAGGTCGGGACAGGGGGCACCCACTGAAGCTTTCTTT.

This clone was seen ten or more times. This chain uses TRBV6-1 with TRBJ2-3; tentative D call: TRBD1 (6 bases). The V end lost 8 bases, the J end lost 8 bases, and 11 bases lay between the germline ends. Germline-derived CDR1 and CDR2 are MNHNS and SASEGT. There are 11 residues in the CDR3. As DNA, the CDR3 is TGTGCCAGCTCCGAAGGGGGTACGCAGTATTTT. Its translation: CASSEGGTQYF.

The chain has TRBV7-8 and TRBJ1-2, with 9 bases fitting TRBD1. CDR3 length: 14 amino acids. V gave up 4 bases and J gave up 10 bases; unmatched junction bases: 10. Germline V CDR1 and CDR2: SGHVS, FQNEAQ. DNA for the CDR3: TGTGCCAGCAGCTCGATACAGGGGGCTGGTTACTACACCTTC. Translating it yields CASSSIQGAGYYTF.

Worth noting for this clone: One junction end disagrees with the germline gene, perhaps due to a read error. Other DNA variants within this sample encode the same CDR3. The V gene is TRBV6-1, the J gene TRBJ2-4; TRBD1 aligns across 8 bases. CDR3 size: 18 residues. The V gene's germline CDR1 is MNHNS and CDR2 SASEGT. The CDR3 sequence is CASSPGTGDSLAKNIQYF. The CDR3 DNA is TGTGCTAGCAGCCCCGGGACAGGTGATTCATTAGCCAAAAACATTCAGTACTTC.

By proportion, this clone is medium-sized. V is TRBV6-1 and J is TRBJ1-6; perhaps TRBD1 as D (6 bases). V lost 5 bases, J lost 5 bases, and 16 bases lay in between. From germline, CDR1 is MNHNS and CDR2 SASEGT. The CDR3 has 16 residues. Here the CDR3 reads CASSPTRTENNSPLHF. In DNA, the CDR3 is TGTGCCAGCAGTCCCACCCGGACAGAAAATAATTCACCCCTCCACTTT.

This clone was recorded at least ten times. The J gene is TRBJ2-5, the V gene TRBV12-3 or TRBV12-4; TRBD2 aligns across 8 bases. This CDR3 has 17 residues. V trimming: 2 bases; J trimming: 5 bases; junction bases outside the gene matches: 13. CDR3 in amino acids: CASSLRGLGEAGETQYF. The CDR3 nucleotides are TGTGCCAGCAGTTTAAGGGGACTAGGGGAGGCGGGGGAGACCCAGTACTTC.

Remarks on this clone: A much more abundant neighbour one base away suggests this may be a read error. In DNA form, the CDR3 reads TGTGCCAGCAGCGTAGCTCAGACCCTGGCCCAAGAGACCCAGTACTTC. It translates to CASSVAQTLAQETQYF. This sequence joins TRBV9 and TRBJ2-5, with D uncertain. V was pared by 0 bases and J by 1 base, with 13 bases between. The CDR3 totals 16 residues. CDR1 is SGDLS, CDR2 YYNGEE, per germline.

The chain uses TRBV7-3 and TRBJ2-2; D unclear. V was trimmed by 5 bases and J by 2 bases, leaving 12 bases between them. This CDR3 has 15 residues. The germline CDR1 and CDR2 sequences are SGHTA and FQGTGA. The CDR3 loop reads CASSLAWGNTGELFF. The DNA for the CDR3 is TGTGCCAGCAGCCTCGCATGGGGTAACACCGGGGAGCTGTTTTTT.

This clone was found many times. The chain combines TRBV6-6 with TRBJ1-4, with D unresolved. Per germline, CDR1 MNHNY and CDR2 SVGAGI (reference sequence). Trimming cost V 2 bases and J 8 bases, with 6 bases left between them. The CDR3 runs 12 residues. CDR3 in amino acids: CASSYQGEKLFF. CDR3 in DNA: TGTGCCAGCAGTTACCAAGGGGAAAAACTGTTTTTT.

Ten or more counts support this clone. V is TRBV2 and J is TRBJ2-2; 7 bases match TRBD1. The J segment lost 1 base and the V segment lost 5 bases, leaving 7 bases of the junction unmatched. The CDR3 is made up of 16 amino acids. Germline assignment: CDR1 SNHLY and CDR2 FYNNEI. CDR3 nucleotides: TGTGCCAGCAGTAAACTCGGGACAGAGAACACCGGGGAGCTGTTTTTT. Its protein is CASSKLGTENTGELFF.

The chain combines TRBV6-2 or TRBV6-3 with TRBJ1-1, with no clear D. This CDR3 has 13 residues. Per the germline V gene, CDR1 is MNHEY and CDR2 is SVGEGT. V lost 5 bases to trimming and J lost 2 bases, with 9 bases between them. CDR3 in amino acids: CASSSEGNTEAFF. The CDR3 DNA follows: TGTGCCAGCAGTAGCGAGGGAAACACTGAAGCTTTCTTT.

This clone was seen ten or more times. The V gene is TRBV19, the J gene TRBJ1-2, with D perhaps TRBD1 (5 bases). Germline assignment: CDR1 LNHDA and CDR2 SQIVND (reference sequence). The CDR3 loop spans 12 amino acids. Trimming shortened V by 5 bases and J by 5 bases, and 9 bases separated the two germline ends. DNA of the CDR3: TGTGCCAGTAGTCCGAGACAGTATGGCTACACCTTC. It codes for CASSPRQYGYTF.

This clone was seen many times. This sequence joins TRBV7-8 and TRBJ1-1, with 12 positions matching TRBD1. Germline V gene lookup returns CDR1 SGHVS and CDR2 FQNEAQ. The J segment lost 6 bases and the V segment lost 6 bases, leaving 8 bases of the junction unmatched. The CDR3 spans 15 residues. The CDR3: CASRAGTGGRSEAFF. The CDR3 DNA is TGTGCCAGCAGAGCCGGGACAGGGGGCCGATCTGAAGCTTTCTTT.

The table lists this clone with many counts. The chain has TRBV27 and TRBJ2-2; TRBD1 agrees at 7 bases. This CDR3 has 17 residues. The germline V gene encodes CDR1 MNHEY and CDR2 SMNVEV (reference sequence). Trimming at V came to 2 bases and at J to 6 bases, leaving 12 bases not matched to a gene. The DNA for the CDR3 is TGTGCCAGCAGTTTAATACCTTATACAGGGGATTCCGGGGAGCTGTTTTTT. Protein product: CASSLIPYTGDSGELFF.

This clone has only a few counts. This rearrangement joins TRBV24-1 to TRBJ2-1; 12 bases line up with TRBD2. The germline V gene encodes CDR1 KGHDR and CDR2 SFDVKD. The ends lost 4 bases at V and 7 bases at J; junction bases unmatched: 7. CDR3 length: 16 amino acids. The DNA for the CDR3 is TGTGCCACCAGTGAATCTAGCGGGAGGGCCGTTAATGAGCAGTTCTTC. It specifies CATSESSGRAVNEQFF.

This clone came up once. The chain is built from TRBV2 and TRBJ2-7; D not certain. CDR1 and CDR2 (germline): SNHLY, FYNNEI. Trimming took off 4 bases at V and 4 bases at J, with 11 bases between the two ends. CDR3 length: 13 amino acids. The CDR3 region has the DNA TGTGCCAGCAGTGTAGGAACCGATTACGAGCAGTACTTC. Its translation is CASSVGTDYEQYF.

This clone was detected only a few times. The rearrangement joins TRBV11-3 to TRBJ1-6; possibly TRBD1 for D (5 bases). The CDR3 runs to 16 residues. In germline, CDR1 is SGHNT, CDR2 YENEEA. Deletions cut 1 base from V and 0 bases from J, with 7 bases between. CDR3 DNA sequence: TGTGCCAGCAGCTTAGGGGGCCTCTCCTATAATTCACCCCTCCACTTT. It encodes CASSLGGLSYNSPLHF.

Relative to its sample, this clone is medium-sized (0.01 to 0.1%). The chain uses TRBV28 and TRBJ1-2; D may be TRBD1 (5 bases). V was trimmed by 7 bases and J by 5 bases, leaving 11 bases between them. This CDR3 has 12 amino acids. In germline, CDR1 is MDHEN, CDR2 SYDVKM. The CDR3 loop is CASTPRTYGYTF. In DNA form, the CDR3 reads TGTGCCAGCACCCCAAGGACATATGGCTACACCTTC.

Many counts were recorded for this clone. This same CDR3 is encoded by further DNA sequences in the sample. The chain links TRBV2 to TRBJ2-3; 13 bases align to TRBD2. The germline V gene encodes CDR1 SNHLY and CDR2 FYNNEI. The V gene end was trimmed by 7 bases and the J gene end by 5 bases; junction bases not matched to a gene: 12. There are 17 residues in the CDR3. The CDR3 here is CASTPGLAGLRGDTQYF. CDR3 DNA: TGTGCCAGCACTCCGGGACTAGCGGGACTTAGGGGAGATACGCAGTATTTT.

V gene TRBV7-2 combines with J gene TRBJ2-5; 12 bases align to TRBD1. CDR1 and CDR2 (germline): SGHTA, FQGNSA. Trimming took 3 bases from V and 5 from J; bases not matched to a gene: 4. The CDR3 is 15 residues long. CDR3 amino acids: CASSFGTGGRETQYF. In DNA form, the CDR3 reads TGTGCCAGCAGCTTCGGGACAGGGGGCAGGGAGACCCAGTACTTC.

The chain carries TRBV6-1 and TRBJ1-3; D unresolved. The germline V and J ends were trimmed by 3 bases and 2 bases, with 11 bases remaining between them. The CDR3 runs 15 residues. Germline V gives CDR1 MNHNS, CDR2 SASEGT. CDR3 coding DNA: TGTGCCAGCAGTGACAGACCCGGGGCTGGAAACACCATATATTTT. It codes for CASSDRPGAGNTIYF.

This clone was seen at least ten times. J is TRBJ2-3 and V is TRBV14, with 10 bases fitting TRBD1. CDR3 length: 19 amino acids. V dropped 3 bases and J dropped 2; count of bases not matched to a gene: 14. Germline V gene data show CDR1 as SGHDN and CDR2 as FVKESK. The CDR3 DNA sequence: TGTGCCAGCAGCCAGATCCCTTTCGGGACAGGGGTTACCACAGATACGCAGTATTTT. Protein: CASSQIPFGTGVTTDTQYF.